One sample yielded the 7 T cell receptor beta chains listed below, sequenced in a study of beta chain features in type 1 diabetes. Study-wide findings and caveats: Among all four CD4+ subsets, Type 1 diabetes patients had TCRB CDR3s that were moderately but significantly shorter.

Sequenced material consisted of expressed TCRB transcripts (all of the isolated RNA was reverse transcribed). Some clones are missing from TCRdb's copy, which holds only in-frame ones; the method was immunoSEQ multiplex PCR. The sample shows a few hundred thousand clones, under 20% of them seen only once. No antigen is known for these receptors. Sequences were obtained from naive CD4+ T cells from blood. The receptors shown here come from a man aged 25-40 years with type 1 diabetes.

This clone was seen only a few times. V is TRBV7-7 and J is TRBJ2-3, with 10 bases aligning to TRBD2. CDR3 length: 15 amino acids. V trimming: 5 bases; J trimming: 7 bases; junction bases outside the gene matches: 9. CDR1 and CDR2 (germline): SSHAT, FNYEAQ (reference sequence). CDR3 coding DNA: TGTGCCAGCAGCCCCACCCTAGCGGGAGTCAATACGCAGTATTTT. It yields the protein CASSPTLAGVNTQYF.

The chain has TRBV4-1 and TRBJ2-3, with unresolved D. Germline V lookup: CDR1 MGHRA, CDR2 YSYEKL. The V end lost 4 bases, the J end lost 2 bases, and 10 bases lay between the germline ends. CDR3 length: 14 amino acids. CDR3 coding DNA: TGCGCCAGCAGCCTCGCGGACGCCACAGATACGCAGTATTTT. Amino acid sequence: CASSLADATDTQYF.

This clone was observed a few times. The chain joins TRBV14 to TRBJ2-1; the D is unclear. The CDR3 length is 13 residues. Germline V gene data show CDR1 as SGHDN and CDR2 as FVKESK. Between the trimmed V and J ends, which lost 6 bases and 13 bases, there was a span of 19 bases. The CDR3, as DNA: TGTGCCAGCAGACACGACCTGACATCACGACAGTTCTTC. Translation gives CASRHDLTSRQFF.

J is TRBJ1-1 and V is TRBV30, with D uncertain. Germline V CDR1 and CDR2: GTSNPN, SVGIG (reference sequence). The CDR3 runs 12 residues. The germline V and J ends were trimmed by 0 bases and 4 bases, with 6 bases remaining between them. The CDR3 reads CAWSVHGTEAFF. In DNA form, the CDR3 reads TGTGCCTGGAGTGTACACGGCACTGAAGCTTTCTTT.

The chain links TRBV6-1 to TRBJ2-5; D remains ambiguous. The CDR3 sequence is 12 residues long. Germline CDR1 is MNHNS and CDR2 is SASEGT. V gave up 3 bases and J gave up 4 bases, with 6 bases separating them. CDR3 protein: CASSELPETQYF. CDR3 nucleotide sequence: TGTGCCAGCAGTGAGCTCCCAGAGACCCAGTACTTC.

This clone was detected only a few times. The rearrangement joins TRBV5-1 to TRBJ2-1; no firm D call. CDR3 length: 16 amino acids. Germline-derived CDR1 and CDR2 are SGHRS and YFSETQ. The ends were cut back, 0 bases at V and 0 bases at J, with 10 bases in the middle. This CDR3 is CASSLGGDSSYNEQFF. The CDR3 DNA reads TGCGCCAGCAGCTTGGGCGGAGATAGCTCCTACAATGAGCAGTTCTTC.

The V and J genes are TRBV29-1 and TRBJ1-1; 8 bases fit TRBD1. After removal of 7 bases from V and 5 bases from J, the junction contained 9 bases not matched to a gene. CDR1 and CDR2 (germline): SQVTM, ANQGSEA. CDR3 length: 13 amino acids. CDR3 nucleotides: TGCAGCGCTACCGGGACAGGCGGAACTGAAGCTTTCTTT. Protein sequence: CSATGTGGTEAFF.